These 32 T cell receptor beta chains were sequenced from one sample in a study of human T cells and chemical hapten exposure (dated by TCRdb to about 2021). The intended sense of this specimen's time point label: pre-sensitization, week 0. Taken with the paper, the label for treatment or condition translates to: therapeutic diphenylcyclopropenone sensitization with weekly scalp DPC. Libraries came from RACE. The sample was run on a NextSeq 500. Through fastp at Q25 and MiXCR, TCRdb rebuilt clones from the public reads, retaining in-frame beta chains. Each CDR3 protein appears once, grouped with its most common genes and DNA. This sample gives under 45,000 distinct CDR3 sequences in total; over 9.5% of them show up just once. The ten most abundant clones make up roughly 6% of the sample. Sequencing used whole blood, obtained in connection with sensitization to the hapten diphenylcyclopropenone (DPC). The receptors were sampled from a man under 40 with alopecia areata. Some clones in this sample may be carry-over from other donors' samples.

In this sample, this clonotype turned up a few times. The chain recombines TRBV18 with TRBJ2-2; D is uncertain. V was cut by 7 bases and J by 2 bases, with 17 bases left in between. Germline V lookup: CDR1 KGHSH, CDR2 LQKENI. This CDR3 spans 16 amino acids. The CDR3 is CASCRYGIRNTGELFF. In DNA form, the CDR3 reads TGTGCCAGCTGCCGATACGGTATCAGAAACACCGGGGAGCTGTTTTTT. Full variable domain (outside the CDR3, taken from reference TRBV18 and TRBJ2-2): NAGVMQNPRHLVRRRGQEARLRCSPMKGHSHVYWYRQLPEEGLKFMVYLQKENIIDESGMPKERFSAEFPKEGPSILRIQQVVRGDSAAYFCASCRYGIRNTGELFFGEGSRLTVL.

A few counts support this clonotype. The chain recombines TRBV5-1 with TRBJ2-7; D perhaps matches TRBD2 (6 bases). The V gene's germline CDR1 is SGHRS and CDR2 YFSETQ. This CDR3 has 13 residues. The germline V and J ends were trimmed by 4 bases and 11 bases, with 19 bases remaining between them. CDR3 in amino acids: CASSPNPAGREYV. CDR3 bases: TGCGCCAGCAGCCCCAACCCAGCGGGCAGGGAGTACGTC.

For the CDR3, the DNA is TGTGCCAGCAGTACTACTAGCGGCCCCTCCTACAATGAGCAGTTCTTC. Translating it yields CASSTTSGPSYNEQFF. This chain joins TRBV12-3 or TRBV12-4 and TRBJ2-1, with 8 positions matching TRBD2. V trimming: 5 bases; J trimming: 0 bases; junction bases outside the gene matches: 6. The CDR3 extends over 16 amino acids.

In this sample, this clonotype turned up many times. The rearrangement joins TRBV7-9 to TRBJ1-1, with TRBD1 matching over 12 bases. The CDR3 consists of 12 residues. The germline CDR1 and CDR2 sequences are SEHNR and FQNEAQ (reference sequence). The J segment lost 11 bases and the V segment lost 5 bases, leaving 3 bases of the junction unmatched. The CDR3 nucleotides are TGTGCCAGCAGCCCGGGACAGGGGGCGGCTTTCTTT. This translates into CASSPGQGAAFF.

This clonotype was picked up many times. V is TRBV6-6 and J is TRBJ1-1, with a possible D match to TRBD1 (6 bases). Per the germline V gene, CDR1 is MNHNY and CDR2 is SVGAGI (reference sequence). This CDR3 has 12 residues. The V gene lost 7 bases and the J gene lost 6 bases, with 12 bases spanning the gap. The DNA for the CDR3 is TGTGCCAGCATCGACTACAGGGCTGAAGCTTTCTTT. Amino acids: CASIDYRAEAFF.

This clonotype was seen ten or more times. This chain's CDR3 is CASSPYDGFETQYF. In DNA form, the CDR3 reads TGTGCCAGCAGCCCATACGACGGTTTCGAGACCCAGTACTTC. V and J are TRBV7-3 and TRBJ2-5; no firm D call. Trimming cost V 5 bases and J 5 bases, with 15 bases left between them. CDR1 is SGHTA and CDR2 is FQGTGA in the germline V gene. This CDR3 is built from 14 residues. The full variable domain, rest sourced from reference TRBV7-3 and TRBJ2-5, is GAGVSQTPSNKVTEKGKYVELRCDPISGHTALYWYRQSLGQGPEFLIYFQGTGAADDSGLPNDRFFAVRPEGSVSTLKIQRTERGDSAVYLCASSPYDGFETQYFGPGTRLLVL.

The chain employs TRBV4-3 and TRBJ2-5; D is perhaps TRBD1 (6 bases). The germline V and J ends were trimmed by 3 bases and 0 bases, with 17 bases remaining between them. The CDR3 has 17 residues. Looked up from germline, CDR1 is LGHNA and CDR2 is YSLEER. For the CDR3, the DNA is TGCGCCAGCAGCCAGGTCGTCCTCAGGGGAGACCAAGAGACCCAGTACTTC. It yields the protein CASSQVVLRGDQETQYF.

This clonotype was found many times. The gene calls are TRBV12-3 or TRBV12-4 and TRBJ2-3, with a tentative D call TRBD2 (6 bases). The CDR3 loop spans 15 amino acids. V was cut by 8 bases and J by 3 bases, with 18 bases left in between. As DNA, the CDR3 is TGTGCCAGCCTCGCCGGGACTTTAAGGACAGATACGCAGTATTTT. Its translation: CASLAGTLRTDTQYF.

This clonotype was observed many times. V gene TRBV5-1 combines with J gene TRBJ2-3, with 7 bases that match TRBD2. Germline lookup yields CDR1 SGHRS and CDR2 YFSETQ. The junction had 5 bases not matched to a gene; V was cut back by 1 base and J by 3 bases. This CDR3 has 15 amino acids. The CDR3 region has the DNA TGCGCCAGCAGCTTGCGAGGGACTATAACAGATACGCAGTATTTT. Its translation is CASSLRGTITDTQYF.

This clonotype was observed many times. The rearrangement uses TRBV27 and TRBJ2-4; TRBD2 matches 11 bases. The CDR3 loop spans 15 amino acids. Germline V gene data show CDR1 as MNHEY and CDR2 as SMNVEV (reference sequence). J gave up 6 bases and V 5 bases, and 6 bases lay outside the gene matches. The CDR3 reads CASSQRTSGLNIQYF. The CDR3 region has the DNA TGTGCCAGCAGTCAAAGGACTAGCGGGTTAAACATTCAGTACTTC.

The chain combines TRBV5-1 with TRBJ2-3; a weak D match, TRBD2 (6 bases). This CDR3 has 14 residues. V dropped 4 bases and J dropped 6 bases, with 15 bases sitting between them. CDR1 is SGHRS, CDR2 YFSETQ, per germline. DNA of the CDR3: TGCGCCAGCAGCCGAGAGACTAGGCAGGATACGCAGTATTTT. Translated: CASSRETRQDTQYF.

This clonotype has at least ten counts. The chain carries TRBV6-5 and TRBJ2-1; TRBD1 aligns across 10 bases. The CDR3 spans 18 residues. V shed 6 bases and J 5 bases; nucleotides not matched to a gene: 16. Per germline, CDR1 MNHEY and CDR2 SVGAGI. CDR3 DNA sequence: TGTGCCAGCAGGCCTTACGGGGACAGGGGTATAGGACACAATGAGCAGTTCTTC. Translating gives CASRPYGDRGIGHNEQFF.

The chain joins TRBV7-3 to TRBJ1-1; no reliable D call. The CDR3 length is 13 residues. V shed 6 bases and J shed 2 bases, with 10 bases lying between them. The V gene's germline CDR1 is SGHTA and CDR2 FQGTGA. The CDR3, as DNA: TGTGCCAGCAGTTTTCAACCCAACACTGAAGCTTTCTTT. This gives the protein CASSFQPNTEAFF. The whole variable domain, filled in from reference TRBV7-3 and TRBJ1-1, reads GAGVSQTPSNKVTEKGKYVELRCDPISGHTALYWYRQSLGQGPEFLIYFQGTGAADDSGLPNDRFFAVRPEGSVSTLKIQRTERGDSAVYLCASSFQPNTEAFFGQGTRLTVV.

This clonotype was seen at least ten times. One end of the junction varies from germline; a read error may be responsible. The gene calls are TRBV12-3 or TRBV12-4 and TRBJ2-1; D perhaps matches TRBD2 (6 bases). CDR3 length: 12 residues. The CDR3 here is CASSLLRDREVF. The CDR3 DNA reads as TGTGCCAGCAGTTTGTTGCGGGACCGTGAGGTCTTC.

This clonotype has only a few counts. This chain links TRBV7-9 with TRBJ2-3; the match to TRBD2 covers 16 bases. The J segment lost 6 bases and the V segment lost 5 bases, leaving 17 bases of the junction unmatched. Germline V lookup: CDR1 SEHNR, CDR2 FQNEAQ (reference sequence). There are 20 residues in the CDR3. The CDR3: CASSPRPGLAGGRTWDTQYF. For the CDR3, the DNA is TGTGCCAGCAGCCCAAGACCGGGACTAGCGGGGGGGAGAACCTGGGATACGCAGTATTTT.

This chain connects TRBV20-1 to TRBJ2-4; no definite D call. Per the germline V gene, CDR1 is DFQATT and CDR2 is SNEGSKA (reference sequence). The CDR3 consists of 16 residues. Between the trimmed V and J ends, which lost 3 bases and 6 bases, there was a span of 21 bases. DNA of the CDR3: TGCAGTGCTAGTTTGGTTTCGGTCGGCAGTCGAAACATTCAGTACTTC. Amino acids: CSASLVSVGSRNIQYF.

This clonotype showed up just a few times. The chain combines TRBV12-3 or TRBV12-4 with TRBJ1-2; D uncertain. V lost 0 bases and J 7 bases, leaving 6 bases between the germline ends. This CDR3 is built from 12 residues. This chain's CDR3 is CASSLAPRGYTF. The DNA of the CDR3 is TGTGCCAGCAGTTTAGCCCCGCGTGGCTACACCTTC.

The table lists this clonotype with a few counts. The chain couples TRBV7-2 to TRBJ1-6; TRBD1 matches 7 bases. CDR1 SGHTA and CDR2 FQGNSA come from the germline V gene. The CDR3 is 13 amino acids. V lost 1 base and J lost 18; bases outside the gene matches: 9. In DNA, the CDR3 is TGTGCCAGCAGCTTAGATGAGGGGGCAATTCCCCACTTT. Translation gives CASSLDEGAIPHF.

This clonotype was seen at least ten times. The gene calls are TRBV4-2 and TRBJ1-5, with 7 bases matching TRBD1. The trim removed 4 bases at V and 0 bases at J, leaving 15 bases unmatched. The CDR3 has 19 amino acids. Germline values: CDR1 LGHNA, CDR2 YNFKEQ. CDR3 region: CASSPRQGSLGHSNQPQHF. CDR3 DNA: TGTGCCAGCAGCCCTCGACAGGGAAGTTTGGGCCATAGCAATCAGCCCCAGCATTTT.

In this sample, this clonotype turned up a few times. This chain links TRBV5-1 with TRBJ1-1; D is perhaps TRBD1 (6 bases). There are 13 residues in the CDR3. The V and J ends lost 3 bases and 11 bases respectively, with 17 bases between them. Germline V gene sequence: CDR1 SGHRS, CDR2 YFSETQ. The CDR3 spells CASSSGGGSTAFF. CDR3 DNA sequence: TGCGCCAGCAGCTCCGGGGGGGGCTCTACGGCTTTCTTT.

This clonotype was seen at least ten times. The chain couples TRBV12-3 or TRBV12-4 to TRBJ2-2; D gene unclear. The CDR3 is 14 residues long. The V and J ends lost 3 bases and 4 bases respectively, with 9 bases between them. For the CDR3, the DNA is TGTGCCAGCAGTTTTTCCGTGGGCACCGGGGAGCTGTTTTTT. The encoded protein is CASSFSVGTGELFF.

This clonotype was counted at least ten times. J is TRBJ2-1 and V is TRBV11-2; D is uncertain. V lost 7 bases and J lost 4, with 11 bases in between. In germline, CDR1 is SGHAT, CDR2 FQNNGV. This CDR3 comprises 13 residues. The CDR3 region is CASTIVKYNEQFF. The DNA of the CDR3 is TGTGCCAGCACCATCGTGAAGTACAATGAGCAGTTCTTC.

The rearrangement joins TRBV29-1 to TRBJ2-3; D not resolved. The V gene's germline CDR1 is SQVTM and CDR2 ANQGSEA. V lost 3 bases and J 1 base, leaving 11 bases between the germline ends. The CDR3 totals 14 residues. DNA of the CDR3: TGCAGCGTTGATCCAGGAGTACGCACAGATACGCAGTATTTT. Encoded protein: CSVDPGVRTDTQYF.

This clonotype was observed a handful of times. The gene calls are TRBV27 and TRBJ2-6; 8 positions match TRBD2. After removal of 7 bases from V and 1 base from J, the junction contained 3 bases not matched to a gene. This CDR3 is built from 15 residues. Germline V lookup: CDR1 MNHEY, CDR2 SMNVEV (reference sequence). DNA of the CDR3: TGTGCCAGCACCTCTAGCGGGTCTGGGGCCAACGTCCTGACTTTC. It specifies CASTSSGSGANVLTF.

This chain uses TRBV2 with TRBJ1-2; 7 bases agree with TRBD1. This CDR3 is built from 13 residues. V was clipped by 6 bases and J by 3 bases; unmatched bases: 4. Germline V gene lookup returns CDR1 SNHLY and CDR2 FYNNEI. CDR3 sequence reads: CASRGTADYGYTF. CDR3 nucleotides: TGTGCCAGCAGGGGGACAGCAGACTATGGCTACACCTTC.

This clonotype was seen at least ten times. CDR3: CSARGRTRGLNEQYF. The CDR3 nucleotides read TGCAGTGCTAGAGGCCGGACTCGCGGCCTCAACGAGCAGTACTTC. The chain recombines TRBV20-1 with TRBJ2-7; D is possibly TRBD2 (5 bases). Per germline, CDR1 DFQATT and CDR2 SNEGSKA (reference sequence). V lost 1 base, J lost 5 bases, and 18 bases lay in between. The CDR3 is 15 amino acids.

CDR3 protein: CASSNGGLAGEITDTQYF. CDR3 sequence (DNA): TGTGCCAGCAGCAACGGAGGGCTAGCGGGGGAGATAACAGATACGCAGTATTTT. The chain couples TRBV7-3 to TRBJ2-3, with 10 bases identical to TRBD2. The ends lost 5 bases at V and 3 bases at J; junction bases unmatched: 14. There are 18 residues in the CDR3. CDR1 is SGHTA and CDR2 is FQGTGA in the germline V gene.

The J gene is TRBJ2-3, the V gene TRBV4-3; 7 nucleotides align to TRBD2. With 5 bases clipped from V and 2 bases from J, the junction kept 10 bases outside the gene matches. The CDR3 spans 16 residues. The germline gives CDR1 LGHNA, CDR2 YSLEER. CDR3 region: CASSSMSAGSTDTQYF. The DNA for the CDR3 is TGCGCCAGCAGCTCGATGTCAGCGGGGTCCACAGATACGCAGTATTTT.

This clonotype was picked up many times. The chain links TRBV7-9 to TRBJ1-5; TRBD1 might be the D (6 bases). This CDR3 is 13 amino acids long. Germline values: CDR1 SEHNR, CDR2 FQNEAQ (reference sequence). With 8 bases removed from V and 2 bases from J, the gap between germline ends came to 10 bases. DNA for the CDR3: TGTGCCAGCGGCGCAGGGGGCAATCAGCCCCAGCATTTT. Translated, it gives CASGAGGNQPQHF.

This clonotype was counted ten times or more. The chain recombines TRBV19 with TRBJ1-5; D is undetermined. The CDR3 is made up of 12 amino acids. Germline CDR1 is LNHDA and CDR2 is SQIVND (reference sequence). Trimming shortened V by 6 bases and J by 3 bases, and 6 bases separated the two germline ends. The CDR3 is CASSHSNQPQHF. Here the CDR3 DNA reads TGTGCCAGTAGCCACTCCAATCAGCCCCAGCATTTT.

This clonotype occurred a few times. This chain links TRBV28 with TRBJ1-5; TRBD1 matches at 7 bases. The germline CDR1 and CDR2 sequences are MDHEN and SYDVKM. V lost 2 bases and J lost 7; bases outside the gene matches: 8. CDR3 size: 15 residues. The CDR3 sequence is CASSLGGGGVQPQHF. In DNA, the CDR3 is TGTGCCAGCAGTTTAGGAGGGGGCGGAGTACAGCCCCAGCATTTT.

This clonotype is medium-sized in the sample. J is TRBJ2-7 and V is TRBV20-1, with 13 nucleotides matching TRBD2. CDR3 size: 14 residues. V shed 6 bases, J shed 6 bases, and the junction held 8 bases outside the gene matches. Per germline, CDR1 DFQATT and CDR2 SNEGSKA (reference sequence). The CDR3 DNA reads as TGCAGTGCGAGGACTAGCGGGAGTTTGGGCGAGCAGTACGTC. Translation gives CSARTSGSLGEQYV.